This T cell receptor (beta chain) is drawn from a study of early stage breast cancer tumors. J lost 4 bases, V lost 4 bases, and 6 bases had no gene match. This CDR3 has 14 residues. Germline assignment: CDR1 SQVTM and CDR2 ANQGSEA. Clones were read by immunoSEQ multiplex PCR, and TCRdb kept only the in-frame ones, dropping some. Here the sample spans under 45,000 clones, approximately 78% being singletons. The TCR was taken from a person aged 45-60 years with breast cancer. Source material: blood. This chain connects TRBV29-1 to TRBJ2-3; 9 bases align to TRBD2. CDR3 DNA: TGCAGCGTTGTATGGACTAGCGTCCCAGATACGCAGTATTTT. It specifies CSVVWTSVPDTQYF.